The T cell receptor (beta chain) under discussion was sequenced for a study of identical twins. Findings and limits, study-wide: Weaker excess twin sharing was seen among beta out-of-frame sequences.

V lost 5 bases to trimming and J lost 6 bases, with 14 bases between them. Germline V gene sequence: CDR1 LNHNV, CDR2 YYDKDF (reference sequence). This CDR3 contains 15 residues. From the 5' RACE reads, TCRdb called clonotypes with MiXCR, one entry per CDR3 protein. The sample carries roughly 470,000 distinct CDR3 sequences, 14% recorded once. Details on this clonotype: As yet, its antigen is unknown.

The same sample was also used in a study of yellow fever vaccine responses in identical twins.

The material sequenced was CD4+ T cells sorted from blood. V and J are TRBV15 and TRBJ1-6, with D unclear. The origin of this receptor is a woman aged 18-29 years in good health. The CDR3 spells CATSPTRGGNSPLHF. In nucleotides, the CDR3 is TGTGCCACCAGCCCTACTCGAGGTGGTAATTCACCCCTCCACTTT.